A single T cell receptor (beta chain) is shown here with its context. Its antigen remains unidentified. The data belong to a study of cytotoxic CD8 clonotypes in ibrutinib-treated CLL. Looking at the study overall: Sample averages reached around 260,000 productive templates and 94,082 productive rearrangements.

Study results and caveats: Under treatment, the uncommon public clonotypes either contracted or remained stable.

TCRdb's table, derived via immunoSEQ multiplex PCR, lists solely in-frame clones and lacks some. The sample includes approximately 97,000 clones, more than 70% of them seen just once. Germline V gives CDR1 LGHNA, CDR2 YNFKEQ. V lost 0 bases, J lost 4 bases, and 7 bases lay in between. The CDR3 loop spans 15 amino acids. The J gene is TRBJ2-6, the V gene TRBV4-2, with D uncertain. The clonotype comes from a human donor with chronic lymphocytic leukemia. Here the sequenced sample was PBMCs, taken after 24 months of ibrutinib treatment. Here the CDR3 DNA reads TGTGCCAGCAGCCAAGAAAGGGTGGGGGCCAACGTCCTGACTTTC. Residues: CASSQERVGANVLTF.